This T cell receptor beta chain was profiled in a study of cytomegalovirus exposure and HLA in healthy donors. General study results and limits: The classifier reportedly diagnosed cytomegalovirus status with high specificity and sensitivity. HLA-A and HLA-B allele assignments for most subjects were reportedly predicted accurately using TCR beta sequences. The only immune exposure information that was available was CMV serostatus.

Both 60 Vbeta primers and 13 Jbeta primers went into the PCR. The assay was immunoSEQ multiplex PCR, and TCRdb's table has in-frame clones only and misses some. The data hold roughly 63,000 clones, with approximately 71% observed a single time. Germline V CDR1 and CDR2: SGHRS, YFSETQ. With V trimmed by 4 bases and J by 5 bases, 7 bases remained unmatched. The CDR3 is made up of 14 amino acids. Of note for this clone: What it binds is not known.

The chain has TRBV5-1 and TRBJ2-5; TRBD2 agrees at 8 bases. The TCR sequence derives from a middle-aged woman in good health and CMV-seropositive. Sequencing input: PBMCs. DNA for the CDR3: TGCGCCAGCAGCATCGGACGGGGGGGGGAGACCCAGTACTTC. It encodes CASSIGRGGETQYF.